The rows below give T cell receptor beta chains drawn from one sample of a study of OX40 agonist ivuxolimab in advanced cancers. Profiled with immunoSEQ multiplex PCR; TCRdb holds only in-frame clones, not every one. Of about 26,000 clones in the sample, approximately 80% were seen once. Source: CD4+ or CD8+ T cells sorted from blood, taken in a trial of the OX40 agonist ivuxolimab. These receptors all come from an adult with an advanced solid tumor such as melanoma, head and neck, liver or kidney cancer. Both conserved end residues are part of each CDR3. D genes are given only for firm matches. Clone size, where shown, is once, few, many, or a class for clones that have expanded.

TRBD1	TRBV13	few	TRBJ1-2	CASSIGTVDGYGYTF	TGTGCCAGCAGCATCGGGACAGTGGATGGCTATGGCTACACCTTC
-	TRBV6-1	-	TRBJ2-3	CASSEAAATSTDTQYF	TGTGCCAGCAGTGAAGCGGCGGCAACCAGCACAGATACGCAGTATTTT
TRBD1	TRBV28	-	TRBJ1-4	CASRTGFTNEKLFF	TGTGCCAGCAGGACAGGGTTCACTAATGAAAAACTGTTTTTT
-	TRBV29-1	-	TRBJ1-1	CSVIEGIFGTEAFF	TGCAGCGTGATTGAGGGGATATTCGGCACTGAAGCTTTCTTT
TRBD1	TRBV14	once	TRBJ2-7	CASSLVDRVVYEQYF	TGTGCCAGCAGCCTCGTTGACAGGGTGGTCTACGAGCAGTACTTC
TRBD1	TRBV6-5	-	TRBJ2-7	CASSSRTGDEQYF	TGTGCCAGCAGTAGCCGGACAGGGGACGAGCAGTACTTC
-	TRBV27	-	TRBJ2-3	CASSNRMTGATDTQYF	TGTGCCAGCAGCAACCGTATGACGGGAGCGACAGATACGCAGTATTTT
-	TRBV9	-	TRBJ1-5	CASGGGQPQHF	TGTGCCAGCGGGGGAGGTCAGCCCCAGCATTTT
-	TRBV7-8	-	TRBJ2-4	CASSLESGVAKNIQYF	TGTGCCAGCAGCTTAGAATCGGGGGTGGCCAAAAACATTCAGTACTTC
TRBD1	TRBV28	medium-sized	TRBJ1-5	CASSLTGGDQPQHF	TGTGCCAGCAGCTTGACAGGGGGCGATCAGCCCCAGCATTTT
-	TRBV28	-	TRBJ1-6	CASRPDKYSYNSPLHF	TGTGCCAGCAGACCGGACAAATACTCCTATAATTCACCCCTCCACTTT
TRBD2	TRBV9	-	TRBJ2-3	CASSAGGGPTDTQYF	TGTGCCAGCAGCGCCGGGGGGGGTCCGACAGATACGCAGTATTTT
-	TRBV11-2	once	TRBJ2-7	CASSLGTVSYEQYF	TGTGCCAGCAGCTTAGGGACTGTCTCCTACGAGCAGTACTTC
-	TRBV27	once	TRBJ2-7	CASSLYQDNYEQYF	TGTGCCAGCAGTTTATACCAGGACAACTACGAGCAGTACTTC
-	TRBV27	-	TRBJ2-7	CASSLRAAPSSYEQYF	TGTGCCAGCAGTCTCCGGGCGGCGCCGAGCTCCTACGAGCAGTACTTC
-	TRBV4-3	-	TRBJ1-4	CASSQDSGGLEKLFF	TGCGCCAGCAGCCAAGACTCCGGGGGCCTTGAAAAACTGTTTTTT
-	TRBV9	-	TRBJ2-1	CASSSANEQFF	TGTGCCAGCAGTAGCGCCAATGAGCAGTTCTTC